The 5 T cell receptor beta chains in this list originate from one sample, sequenced in a study of CD4+ T cells in melanoma. Data came from immunoSEQ multiplex PCR; TCRdb stores just in-frame clones and leaves some out. The sample has over 100,000 clones; about 90% are singletons. The sample comprised peripheral blood. Every receptor here comes from a human donor with melanoma.

The chain combines TRBV18 with TRBJ1-5; no clear D. Germline assignment: CDR1 KGHSH and CDR2 LQKENI. This CDR3 is built from 13 residues. V lost 4 bases, J lost 7 bases, and 11 bases lay in between. The CDR3 here is CASSLEWMQPQHF. The CDR3 DNA is TGTGCCAGCTCACTTGAGTGGATGCAGCCCCAGCATTTT.

This clone was recorded a few times. The rearrangement uses TRBV7-2 and TRBJ2-7; tentatively, D is TRBD2 (7 bases). V shed 6 bases and J shed 6 bases, with 18 bases lying between them. Germline V CDR1 and CDR2: SGHTA, FQGNSA. The CDR3 runs 14 residues. CDR3 region: CASRQGGAFGEQYF. CDR3 DNA sequence: TGTGCCAGCAGACAAGGGGGGGCCTTTGGCGAGCAGTACTTC.

The CDR3, as DNA: TGTGCCTTACGATCCGGGGACAGGGGAAACCCAGAGACCCAGTACTTC. This translates into CALRSGDRGNPETQYF. The rearrangement joins TRBV5-4 to TRBJ2-5, with TRBD1 matching over 10 bases. Germline V gene data show CDR1 as SGHNT and CDR2 as YYREEE (reference sequence). The CDR3 has 16 residues. J gave up 4 bases and V 10 bases, and 16 bases lay outside the gene matches.

The rearrangement uses TRBV7-3 and TRBJ2-3; TRBD2 aligns across 12 bases. This CDR3 contains 15 residues. CDR1 SGHTA and CDR2 FQGTGA come from the germline V gene. V shed 2 bases, J shed 7 bases, and the junction held 4 bases outside the gene matches. The CDR3 is CASSLGLAGGHTQYF. The CDR3 nucleotides are TGTGCCAGCAGCTTAGGGCTAGCGGGGGGGCATACGCAGTATTTT.

The chain employs TRBV28 and TRBJ2-5; D could derive from TRBD1 or TRBD2 (6 bases each). V was pared by 3 bases and J by 5 bases, with 13 bases between. CDR1 and CDR2 from the germline V gene are MDHEN and SYDVKM. The CDR3 extends over 14 amino acids. The CDR3 sequence: CASSFVGGVETQYF. CDR3 bases: TGTGCCAGCAGTTTCGTGGGGGGCGTGGAGACCCAGTACTTC.